The rows below give T cell receptor beta chains drawn from one sample of a study of T cells in Graves' hyperthyroidism and ophthalmopathy. One entry per CDR3 protein results from TCRdb running MiXCR on the multiplex PCR reads. The table has a few hundred thousand distinct CDR3 sequences, 15% to 19% seen once. Sequenced sample: blood. Receptors were obtained from a woman aged 30 to 39 with Graves' hyperthyroidism. CDR3s include the opening cysteine and the closing phenylalanine or tryptophan. D genes are given only for firm matches. Some rows have no size entry. The others give once, few or many, or a class for an expanded clone.

V gene	D gene	J gene	clone size	CDR3 DNA	CDR3 protein
TRBV2	-	TRBJ2-7	many	TGTGCCAGCAGTGACTCGGGGTACGAGCAGTACTTC	CASSDSGYEQYF
TRBV30	-	TRBJ2-3	many	TGTGCCTGGAGTGAGAGCACAGATACGCAGTATTTT	CAWSESTDTQYF
TRBV18	-	TRBJ2-1	many	TGTGCCAGCTCACAATCTAGCGCTAGCTCCTACAATGAGCAGTTCTTC	CASSQSSASSYNEQFF
TRBV18	-	TRBJ1-5	-	TGTGCCAGCCCTCAGTCGGGTTATAGCAATCAGCCCCAGCATTTT	CASPQSGYSNQPQHF
TRBV29-1	-	TRBJ1-1	many	TGCAGCGTTCAGGTCGCAGGGGCGACGAACACTGAAGCTTTCTTT	CSVQVAGATNTEAFF
TRBV6-5	TRBD2	TRBJ2-1	many	TGTGCCAGCAGTGCCAGGACTAGCGGGGATGAGCAGTTCTTC	CASSARTSGDEQFF
TRBV12-5	-	TRBJ1-1	many	TGTGCTAGTGGTATCAGGGTCGTGGACACTGAAGCTTTCTTT	CASGIRVVDTEAFF
TRBV20-1	TRBD1	TRBJ1-1	many	TGCAGTGCCATCACGGACAGGCCCCCTCACATGAACACTGAAGCTTTCTTT	CSAITDRPPHMNTEAFF
TRBV20-1	TRBD2	TRBJ2-1	many	TGCAGTGCTAGATTGCTAGCGGAGAAGGGAAATGAGCAGTTCTTC	CSARLLAEKGNEQFF
TRBV28	TRBD1	TRBJ1-2	many	TGTGCCAGCAGTTTATTCTCCGGGACAGGGGGTAACTATGGCTACACCTTC	CASSLFSGTGGNYGYTF